The 20 T cell receptor beta chains below come from one sample, sequenced in a study of blood T cells in healthy people across ages. Using a J-beta primer mix together with a sample-barcoded 5' primer, a second PCR was run for about 6 to 12 cycles. One entry per CDR3 protein results from TCRdb running MiXCR on the 5' RACE reads. The sample records some 670,000 distinct CDR3 sequences, about 51% being singletons. The sequenced sample was blood. These receptors all stem from an elderly woman in good health.

As for this clonotype: A much larger clone differs by one base, so this may be a read error. The chain couples TRBV4-1 to TRBJ1-5, with TRBD1 identical over 10 bases. Germline CDR1 MGHRA, CDR2 YSYEKL. The CDR3 extends over 16 amino acids. Written as DNA, the CDR3 is TGCGCCAGCAGCCAAGGAGGGACAGGGGCGAATCAGTCCCAGCATTTT. Translated: CASSQGGTGANQSQHF.

In its sample, this clonotype was seen a few times. The gene calls are TRBV25-1 and TRBJ2-2; 7 nucleotides align to TRBD1. The CDR3 runs to 14 residues. The junction had 8 bases not matched to a gene; V was cut back by 9 bases and J by 4 bases. Germline assignment: CDR1 MGHDK and CDR2 SYGVNS. For the CDR3, the DNA is TGTGCCAGTCAGACCTGGACAGGCACCGGGGAGCTGTTTTTT. This gives the protein CASQTWTGTGELFF.

This clonotype was counted many times. This sequence joins TRBV5-6 and TRBJ1-5; D unclear. Trimming removed 1 base at V and 4 bases at J, with 6 bases between. The CDR3 extends over 13 amino acids. Germline CDR1 SGHDT, CDR2 YYEEEE. The CDR3 reads CASSLFPNQPQHF. The CDR3 DNA reads TGTGCCAGCAGCTTGTTCCCGAATCAGCCCCAGCATTTT.

The chain joins TRBV4-1 to TRBJ2-7, with D unclear. Near its end, the DNA agrees better with TRBJ2-5, so the J call may be wrong. The CDR3 consists of 15 residues. Germline CDR1 MGHRA, CDR2 YSYEKL. CDR3 loop: CASSQGVGPVETQYF. CDR3 DNA sequence: TGCGCCAGCAGCCAAGGCGTCGGGCCGGTAGAGACCCAGTACTTC.

This sequence joins TRBV28 and TRBJ2-2; TRBD2 aligns across 11 bases. Germline CDR1 MDHEN, CDR2 SYDVKM. The CDR3 is 15 amino acids. The J segment lost 7 bases and the V segment lost 6 bases, leaving 7 bases of the junction unmatched. The CDR3 coding sequence is TGTGCCAGCAGATCTAGCGGGAGGTCTTTCGGGGAGCTGTTTTTT. Translated, it gives CASRSSGRSFGELFF. Supplemented by reference TRBV28 and TRBJ2-2, the full variable domain reads DVKVTQSSRYLVKRTGEKVFLECVQDMDHENMFWYRQDPGLGLRLIYFSYDVKMKEKGDIPEGYSVSREKKERFSLILESASTNQTSMYLCASRSSGRSFGELFFGEGSRLTVL.

This chain links TRBV29-1 with TRBJ2-5, with D perhaps given as TRBD1 or TRBD2 (5 bases each). V lost 4 bases to trimming and J lost 5 bases, with 20 bases between them. This CDR3 contains 15 residues. The germline CDR1 and CDR2 sequences are SQVTM and ANQGSEA. CDR3 sequence (DNA): TGCAGCGTTGGAGGACTGGGGCAGGGATATGAGACCCAGTACTTC. Amino acid sequence: CSVGGLGQGYETQYF.

The CDR3 is CASSTQGVEQYF. CDR3 bases: TGTGCCAGCAGTACACAGGGGGTCGAGCAGTACTTC. J is TRBJ2-7 and V is TRBV28; 8 bases are a match to TRBD1. The junction had 3 bases not matched to a gene; V was cut back by 5 bases and J by 6 bases. Germline CDR1 MDHEN, CDR2 SYDVKM. The CDR3 covers 12 residues.

This chain connects TRBV10-3 to TRBJ2-1, with TRBD2 matching over 7 bases. Germline-derived CDR1 and CDR2 are ENHRY and SYGVKD. With 7 bases clipped from V and 8 bases from J, the junction kept 11 bases outside the gene matches. The CDR3 length is 14 residues. The CDR3 nucleotides read TGTGCCATCATTAGCGGGCCATCGGGCCATGAGCAGTTCTTC. Its protein product is CAIISGPSGHEQFF.

The CDR3 loop reads CATSREVGQKEKLFF. For the CDR3, the DNA is TGTGCCACCAGCAGAGAGGTGGGGCAGAAGGAAAAACTGTTTTTT. J is TRBJ1-4 and V is TRBV15; maybe TRBD1 (5 bases). Trimming removed 0 bases from V and 8 bases from J, with 13 bases in between. Germline V gene lookup returns CDR1 LNHNV and CDR2 YYDKDF (reference sequence). This CDR3 has 15 amino acids.

This clonotype was detected only a few times. This chain connects TRBV20-1 to TRBJ2-2; no clear D. Trimming took off 3 bases at V and 1 base at J, with 9 bases between the two ends. Per the germline V gene, CDR1 is DFQATT and CDR2 is SNEGSKA (reference sequence). The CDR3 is made up of 14 amino acids. CDR3 sequence: CSARQLGNTGELFF. CDR3 nucleotides: TGCAGTGCTAGGCAGTTGGGGAACACCGGGGAGCTGTTTTTT.

To note about this clonotype: One base away lies a much larger clone, so this may be a sequencing read error. This chain uses TRBV10-3 with TRBJ2-1; D may match TRBD1 or TRBD2 (6 bases each). The J call may be mistaken, given a closer DNA end match to TRBJ2-7. From germline, CDR1 is ENHRY and CDR2 SYGVKD. The CDR3 loop spans 15 amino acids. The CDR3 DNA follows: TGTGCCATCAGTGAGAGGGGAGGACAGTACAATGAGCAGTACTTC. Its translation is CAISERGGQYNEQYF.

The V call is TRBV3-1, the J call TRBJ2-5; tentative D call: TRBD1 (6 bases). TRBJ2-7 explains the end of the DNA better; the J call may be wrong. Germline values: CDR1 LGHDT, CDR2 YNNKEL (reference sequence). This CDR3 is built from 15 residues. CDR3 bases: TGTGCCAGCAGCCAAGTTCAGGGGAAAGGGTACGAGCAGTACTTC. As protein: CASSQVQGKGYEQYF.

Details on this clonotype: This may stem from a read error, because a much larger clone lies one nucleotide away. The chain has TRBV7-9 and TRBJ1-2; D gene ambiguous. The germline CDR1 and CDR2 sequences are SEHNR and FQNEAQ (reference sequence). The CDR3 is made up of 13 amino acids. CDR3 region: CAGSLGALYGYTF. The CDR3 nucleotides read TGTGCCGGCAGCTTGGGAGCTCTCTATGGCTACACCTTC.

A word on this clonotype: Mismatch with germline at one junction end may stem from a read error. The chain recombines TRBV5-1 with TRBJ2-1; TRBD2 is a possible D gene (6 bases). Germline V gives CDR1 SGHRS, CDR2 YFSETQ. This CDR3 is 15 amino acids long. The CDR3 is CANSLGFAGYNEQFF. DNA of the CDR3: TGCGCCAACAGCTTGGGGTTTGCGGGATACAATGAGCAGTTCTTC.

This clonotype came up a few times. This chain connects TRBV29-1 to TRBJ2-7; weak D call: TRBD2 (6 bases). Germline V gene lookup returns CDR1 SQVTM and CDR2 ANQGSEA. CDR3 length: 14 amino acids. V was clipped by 4 bases and J by 7 bases, with 20 bases between them. The CDR3 region has the DNA TGCAGCGTTGCCCCGGGAGTCCCGGAAAATGAGCAGTACTTC. Its translation: CSVAPGVPENEQYF.

V usage is TRBV6-5 and J usage is TRBJ2-1; 9 bases line up with TRBD1. The CDR3 consists of 15 residues. J was trimmed by 7 bases and V by 2 bases; bases with no gene match: 6. CDR1 MNHEY and CDR2 SVGAGI come from the germline V gene. The CDR3 protein is CASSYLGQGGNEQFF. CDR3 DNA sequence: TGTGCCAGCAGTTACCTGGGACAGGGTGGAAATGAGCAGTTCTTC.

The V gene is TRBV7-2, the J gene TRBJ2-2; TRBD2 matches at 11 bases. V lost 4 bases, J lost 7 bases, and 5 bases stayed unmatched. Germline CDR1 is SGHTA and CDR2 is FQGNSA. The CDR3 covers 15 residues. The CDR3, as DNA: TGTGCCAGCAGCTGGCTAGCGGGAGGTGACGGGGAGCTGTTTTTT. It is translated as CASSWLAGGDGELFF.

CDR3 amino acids: CASGPGTGYGETQYF. CDR3 nucleotides: TGCGCCAGCGGTCCCGGGACAGGGTACGGGGAGACCCAGTACTTC. The V gene is TRBV4-3, the J gene TRBJ2-5, with 9 bases aligning to TRBD1. In germline, CDR1 is LGHNA, CDR2 YSLEER. The CDR3 runs to 15 residues. The ends lost 8 bases at V and 5 bases at J; junction bases unmatched: 12.

This chain links TRBV2 with TRBJ2-1; possibly TRBD1 for D (5 bases). The germline gives CDR1 SNHLY, CDR2 FYNNEI. The CDR3 extends over 12 amino acids. The germline V and J ends were trimmed by 6 bases and 13 bases, with 16 bases remaining between them. This CDR3 is CASSQGRETQFF. In DNA, the CDR3 is TGTGCCAGCAGCCAGGGTAGAGAGACCCAGTTCTTC. Together with reference TRBV2 and TRBJ2-1, the CDR3 gives the full variable domain: EPEVTQTPSHQVTQMGQEVILRCVPISNHLYFYWYRQILGQKVEFLVSFYNNEISEKSEIFDDQFSVERPDGSNFTLKIRSTKLEDSAMYFCASSQGRETQFFGPGTRLTVL.

This clonotype was observed many times. The chain is built from TRBV5-1 and TRBJ2-3; D is ambiguous. Germline V CDR1 and CDR2: SGHRS, YFSETQ. This CDR3 has 13 residues. V lost 3 bases and J 0 bases, leaving 5 bases between the germline ends. CDR3 coding DNA: TGCGCCAGCAGCTCGCCAAGCACAGATACGCAGTATTTT. Residues: CASSSPSTDTQYF.